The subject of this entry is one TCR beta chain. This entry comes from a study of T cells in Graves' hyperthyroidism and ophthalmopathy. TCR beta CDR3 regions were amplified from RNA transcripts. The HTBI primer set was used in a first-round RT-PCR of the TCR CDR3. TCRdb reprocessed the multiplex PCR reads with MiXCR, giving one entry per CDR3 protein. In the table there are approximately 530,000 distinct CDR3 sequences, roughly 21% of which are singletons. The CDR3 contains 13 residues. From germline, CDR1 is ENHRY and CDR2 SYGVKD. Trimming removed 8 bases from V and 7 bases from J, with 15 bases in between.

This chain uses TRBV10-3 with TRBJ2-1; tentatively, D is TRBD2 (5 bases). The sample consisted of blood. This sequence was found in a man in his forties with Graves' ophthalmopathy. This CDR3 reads CAIEAGSGNEQFF. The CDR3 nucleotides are TGTGCCATCGAGGCGGGCTCGGGGAATGAGCAGTTCTTC.